The present TCR beta chain was sequenced within a study of shared clonotypes between healthy human individuals (dated by TCRdb to 2018 to 2020). For the study in its entirety: The cohort included a few men and a couple of women between 18 and 49 years of age. Per donor, three plates each were used for CD4 naive and CD4 memory, two for CD8 naive, and one for CD8 memory. Blood TCR repertoires of about 5 healthy adults were deeply sequenced to estimate repertoire size and the extent of clonotype sharing between individuals. To increase sequencing depth and limit assay-specific biases, TCR repertoire library preparation and sequencing were carried out by different laboratories using diverse techniques. Per donor, leukapheresis produced somewhere between about 0.9 and 10 billion PBMCs. Findings and caveats that apply to the study as a whole: Naive subsets generally had larger estimated clonotype richness than memory subsets. Sampling was restricted to blood, and TCR repertoires in tissue are likely to differ from TCR repertoires in blood. Compared with non-shared clonotypes, the clonotypes found in all four sorted-subset donors had higher generation probabilities. Incomplete sequencing was indicated by rarefaction of sorted-subset datasets, despite the large sequencing depth. Pairwise subsampling led to the expectation that sequencing depth would affect the degree of clonotype sharing among donors. About 5% of naive CD4, more than 3% of naive CD8, roughly 2.4% of memory CD4, and 0.35% to 0.5% of memory CD8 clonotypes were shared across four donors. The small number of donors limited the genetic and exposure-history diversity represented.

Measured from the cysteine to the phenylalanine, the CDR3 is 15 residues long. The only DNA kept is the CDR3, 45 bases in frame from the first base. Per the germline V gene, MNHEY is the CDR1 and SVGAGI is the CDR2. For this chain, trimming is 2 bases at the V end and 4 bases at the J end, and the number of junction bases without a gene match is 5. CD8 naive samples were obtained by positive selection for CCR7 among CD45RO-negative cells, yielding a CD45RA+CCR7+ population from which TemRA cells were excluded. Healthy HIV-negative adults with no recently reported acute infections or vaccinations were included as donors. Every donor was a Caucasian adult residing in Nashville, Tennessee, USA. Blood was obtained by leukapheresis, after which PBMCs were separated by Ficoll-Histopaque density gradient centrifugation and cryopreserved in liquid nitrogen vapor phase. Analytical flow cytometry was used to check the purity and quantity of each magnetically sorted T cell population. Genomic DNA was isolated from each sorted fraction and quantified by UV absorbance on a Nanodrop 2000c.

Using the deep immunoSEQ assay, TCR CDR3 regions were amplified from genomic DNA by multiplex PCR. For each cell subset, the extracted genomic DNA was distributed evenly across all wells of several immunoSEQ 96-well plates, and each plate served as one replicate. For sorted subsets, about 220 ng of genomic DNA, equivalent to 30,000 or so T cell genomes, went into each replicate PCR. The purified libraries were quantified using a Qubit 3.0 fluorometer, sized with a Bioanalyzer 2100, and then quantified again using the KAPA Library Quantification kit. A separate single-read 150-cycle Illumina NextSeq 550 flow cell was used to sequence each immunoSEQ 96-well plate. The study's processing was this. Because the immunoSEQ output held only junctional sequences and lacked quality scores, the filtering could not match the filtering applied to full-length reads. To assign V/J genes and CDR3, sequences were annotated against IMGT germline references using PyIR, a Python wrapper for IgBLAST v1.9. Reads were removed for weak V/J assignments (E-value above 1e-6), missing CDR3, stop codons, out-of-frame junctions, or ambiguous translated residues. V3J clonotypes were defined as sequences sharing an identical inferred V gene, J gene, and CDR3 amino acid sequence. Percentage overlap between repertoires was computed as shared unique clonotypes divided by the size of the smaller repertoire. Three approaches were used to assess repertoire richness: RTK rarefaction, the Chao1 estimator, and Recon v2.1 estimates of unobserved clonotypes. For all TCRbeta clonotypes obtained by the gDNA method from a few donors, generation probabilities were computed with OLGA. Not all clones reach the TCRdb copy of this immuneACCESS table, which keeps in-frame sequences only. Checked studies attribute under half of the gap to unresolved V genes and leave the rest unexplained. That table furnishes V, J and clone size, whereas the DNA furnished D and trimming. The sample table contains millions of clones; only one count was recorded for 85% to 95% of them. The ten largest clones add up to more than 1.5% of the sample.

Of note for this clone: Its antigen has not been determined. No base quality information exists; no much larger clone differs at one position. Other DNA sequences in the sample encode the same CDR3.

This receptor chain uses TRBV6-5 and TRBJ2-1; 7 bases in between match TRBD2. This TCR was recovered from a young man in good health. Some clones in this sample may be carry-over from other donors' samples. The sample taken for sequencing was naive CD8+ T cells from PBMCs. The label giving this sample's cell subset or site can be read as: CD45RA+CCR7+. At the DNA level, the sequence is TGTGCCAGCAGTTACGGGCTAGCGGAGTACAATGAGCAGTTCTTC. This is translated as CASSYGLAEYNEQFF.